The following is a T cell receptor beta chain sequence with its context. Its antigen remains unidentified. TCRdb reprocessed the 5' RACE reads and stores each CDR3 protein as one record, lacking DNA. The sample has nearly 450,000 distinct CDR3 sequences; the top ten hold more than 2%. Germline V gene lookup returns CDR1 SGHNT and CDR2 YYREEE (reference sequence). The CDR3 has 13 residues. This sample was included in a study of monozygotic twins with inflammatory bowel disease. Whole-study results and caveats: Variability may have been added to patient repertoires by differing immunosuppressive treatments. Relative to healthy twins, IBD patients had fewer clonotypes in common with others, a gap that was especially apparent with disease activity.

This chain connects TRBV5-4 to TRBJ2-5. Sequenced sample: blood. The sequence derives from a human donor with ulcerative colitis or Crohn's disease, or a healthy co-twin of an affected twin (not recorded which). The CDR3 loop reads CASRLSLGETQYF.